Listed below are T cell receptor beta chains from one sample, sequenced in a study of persistence of HIV-infected CD4 T cells. The antigens for these receptors are not known. TCRdb keeps only in-frame clones here, not all; method: immunoSEQ multiplex PCR. The data show 40,000 to 50,000 clones, more than 60% seen once. The sample was CD4+ T cells sorted from PBMCs after roughly 20-hour stimulation, taken from a patient who received antiretroviral therapy. The source is an adult man with HIV who was CMV-seropositive. The CDR3 runs from the conserved cysteine through the conserved F or W. A D gene is named only where the DNA matches it firmly. Not all rows give a size; the values are once, few, many and, for expanded clones, a class.

size,J,D,V,CDR3,DNA
.,TRBJ1-5,.,TRBV10-3,CAIHNREGQPQHF,TGTGCCATTCACAACAGGGAAGGACAGCCCCAGCATTTT
once,TRBJ2-7,TRBD2,TRBV28,CASSPHSGSSYEQYF,TGTGCCAGCAGCCCCCATAGCGGGAGCTCCTACGAGCAGTACTTC
.,TRBJ1-4,.,TRBV3-1/TRBV3-2,CASSQERARGELFF,TGTGCCAGCAGCCAAGAAAGGGCAAGAGGGGAACTGTTTTTT
.,TRBJ1-1,TRBD1,TRBV19,CASRMGQFVNEAFF,TGTGCCAGTAGAATGGGACAGTTTGTAAATGAAGCTTTCTTT
.,TRBJ1-2,.,TRBV3-1/TRBV3-2,CASSRDSRQLYGYTF,TGTGCCAGCAGCCGCGATTCAAGACAGCTCTATGGCTACACCTTC
.,TRBJ1-4,.,TRBV4-1,CASSQDERTVNEKLFF,TGCGCCAGCAGCCAAGATGAAAGAACAGTTAATGAAAAACTGTTTTTT
.,TRBJ2-2,TRBD1,TRBV5-1,CATREQGDAGELFF,TGCGCCACCCGGGAACAGGGGGACGCCGGGGAGCTGTTTTTT
few,TRBJ2-2,TRBD1,TRBV11-3,CASSRTSGQHYTGELFF,TGTGCCAGCAGTCGTACCTCGGGACAGCACTACACCGGGGAGCTGTTTTTT
.,TRBJ2-2,TRBD2,TRBV19,CASKAGAYTGELFF,TGTGCCAGTAAAGCGGGGGCCTACACCGGGGAGCTGTTTTTT
.,TRBJ2-4,.,TRBV4-2,CASSQDRTKGAKNIQYF,TGTGCCAGCAGCCAAGATCGGACAAAAGGAGCCAAAAACATTCAGTACTTC
.,TRBJ2-3,.,TRBV5-1,CASSPRTSTDTQYF,TGCGCCAGCAGCCCACGGACTAGCACAGATACGCAGTATTTT
.,TRBJ1-1,.,TRBV5-1,CASKFAFGNTEAFF,TGCGCCAGCAAGTTCGCCTTCGGGAACACTGAAGCTTTCTTT
.,TRBJ2-4,.,TRBV6-1,CASSGGQTLAKNIQYF,TGTGCCAGCAGTGGCGGACAGACCCTAGCCAAAAACATTCAGTACTTC
few,TRBJ2-1,.,TRBV27,CASSLVLGAYNEQFF,TGTGCCAGCAGTTTAGTCCTCGGCGCCTACAATGAGCAGTTCTTC
.,TRBJ1-2,.,TRBV2,CASSVRANYGYTF,TGTGCCAGCAGTGTTCGGGCTAACTATGGCTACACCTTC
.,TRBJ2-3,TRBD2,TRBV12-5,CASGFPLAGGPTDTQYF,TGTGCTAGTGGTTTCCCCTTAGCGGGGGGGCCCACAGATACGCAGTATTTT
.,TRBJ1-5,.,TRBV19,CASSINSIQPQHF,TGTGCCAGTAGTATAAACAGTATTCAGCCCCAGCATTTT
.,TRBJ1-1,.,TRBV19,CASSTQGGRTEAFF,TGTGCCAGTAGTACACAGGGAGGTAGGACTGAAGCTTTCTTT
.,TRBJ1-1,.,TRBV12-3/TRBV12-4,CASTPRGSEAFF,TGTGCCAGCACCCCCCGGGGCTCTGAAGCTTTCTTT
.,TRBJ1-2,.,TRBV3-1/TRBV3-2,CASSSRHYYGYTF,TGTGCCAGCAGCTCTCGACATTACTATGGCTACACCTTC
.,TRBJ1-2,TRBD1,TRBV5-1,CASGLTGGDGYTF,TGCGCCAGCGGATTAACAGGGGGTGATGGCTACACCTTC
.,TRBJ2-1,TRBD1,TRBV5-5,CASSAPGQGTGEQFF,TGTGCCAGCAGCGCTCCGGGACAGGGGACGGGTGAGCAGTTCTTC
.,TRBJ2-7,.,TRBV18,CASSPGGKVTYEQYF,TGTGCCAGCTCCCCCGGCGGGAAGGTAACCTACGAGCAGTACTTC
.,TRBJ2-5,TRBD2,TRBV27,CASSKAGGWEETQYF,TGTGCCAGCAGTAAGGCGGGAGGCTGGGAAGAGACCCAGTACTTC
.,TRBJ1-4,TRBD1,TRBV10-3,CAISASGGTGNEKLFF,TGTGCCATCAGTGCCTCGGGTGGGACAGGGAATGAAAAACTGTTTTTT
.,TRBJ2-5,TRBD2,TRBV4-2,CASSPMGSRTSGTQETQYF,TGTGCCAGCAGCCCCATGGGGTCGAGGACTAGCGGAACACAAGAGACCCAGTACTTC
few,TRBJ1-5,TRBD1,TRBV4-2,CASGDRVSNQPQHF,TGTGCCAGCGGTGACAGGGTAAGCAATCAGCCCCAGCATTTT
few,TRBJ2-2,.,TRBV5-5,CASSQPGRARMNTGELFF,TGTGCCAGCAGCCAGCCGGGGCGGGCTAGAATGAACACCGGGGAGCTGTTTTTT
.,TRBJ1-2,.,TRBV27,CASSFSTNGYGYTF,TGTGCCAGCAGTTTCTCGACAAACGGCTATGGCTACACCTTC
.,TRBJ2-7,.,TRBV30,CAWSVRGFTSYEQYF,TGTGCCTGGAGTGTAAGGGGGTTCACCTCCTACGAGCAGTACTTC
.,TRBJ1-1,.,TRBV29-1,CSVQMDWNTEAFF,TGCAGCGTTCAAATGGACTGGAACACTGAAGCTTTCTTT
.,TRBJ1-2,TRBD1,TRBV5-8,CASSRGQAYGYTF,TGTGCCAGCAGCAGGGGACAGGCCTATGGCTACACCTTC
.,TRBJ2-7,TRBD1,TRBV19,CASSIPGTGGHEQYF,TGTGCCAGTAGTATCCCCGGGACAGGGGGCCACGAGCAGTACTTC
.,TRBJ1-1,.,TRBV2,CASSAQGELGKAFF,TGTGCCAGCAGTGCACAGGGAGAGCTGGGTAAAGCTTTCTTT
.,TRBJ2-7,TRBD1,TRBV28,CASSRPDRSKYF,TGTGCCAGCAGTCGCCCGGACAGGTCTAAGTACTTC
.,TRBJ1-1,.,TRBV7-9,CASSLIGGLMNTEAFF,TGTGCCAGCAGTCTAATCGGGGGTTTGATGAACACTGAAGCTTTCTTT
.,TRBJ2-6,.,TRBV9,CASSVDPGANVLTF,TGTGCCAGCAGCGTAGATCCAGGGGCCAACGTCCTGACTTTC
.,TRBJ1-2,TRBD1,TRBV6-2/TRBV6-3,CASSSWDSPYGYTF,TGTGCCAGCAGTTCCTGGGACAGCCCCTATGGCTACACCTTC
.,TRBJ1-2,.,TRBV6-1,CASSESIGYGYTF,TGTGCCAGCAGTGAATCGATTGGGTACGGCTACACCTTC
.,TRBJ2-5,.,TRBV7-2,CASSLGVRGTTMGETQYF,TGTGCCAGCAGCTTAGGGGTCAGGGGGACTACGATGGGAGAGACCCAGTACTTC
.,TRBJ1-1,.,TRBV3-1/TRBV3-2,CASSQAANSLNTEAFF,TGTGCCAGCAGCCAGGCTGCTAACAGCTTGAACACTGAAGCTTTCTTT
.,TRBJ1-1,.,TRBV4-2,CASSREGVGNTEAFF,TGTGCCAGCAGCCGCGAAGGGGTAGGGAACACTGAAGCTTTCTTT
few,TRBJ2-1,TRBD1,TRBV27,CASSLRVVWGQDNEQFF,TGTGCCAGCAGTTTAAGGGTTGTCTGGGGACAGGACAATGAGCAGTTCTTC
.,TRBJ2-5,.,TRBV30,CAWSWPGPETQYF,TGTGCCTGGAGTTGGCCGGGGCCAGAGACCCAGTACTTC
few,TRBJ2-7,TRBD2,TRBV7-2,CASSLDSGKNYEQYF,TGTGCCAGCAGCTTAGATAGCGGGAAAAATTACGAGCAGTACTTC
few,TRBJ1-6,TRBD1,TRBV7-2,CASSRGGDRGNSPLHF,TGTGCCAGCAGCAGGGGTGGGGACAGGGGTAATTCACCCCTCCACTTT